These 17 T cell receptor beta chains came from one sample sequenced in a study of Graves' ophthalmopathy and Graves' hyperthyroidism. As the template, RNA transcripts were used to amplify TCR beta CDR3 regions. The authors performed first-round RT-PCR with HTBI primers and then a second-round multiplex PCR. Each CDR3 protein is one row after TCRdb ran MiXCR on the multiplex PCR reads. The repertoire holds 500,000 to 700,000 distinct CDR3 sequences, with just under 40% as singletons. The sample comprised peripheral blood or thyroid tissue (not recorded which). The receptors were sampled from an adult man with Graves' hyperthyroidism.

On this clonotype itself: The conserved phenylalanine or tryptophan is not found at the CDR3 terminus, so this likely reflects a read error. Written as DNA, the CDR3 is TGCAGTGCTAAGCCTCGGACAGGGGCATTTCAGCCCCAGCATTCT. Encoded protein: CSAKPRTGAFQPQHS. The rearrangement uses TRBV20-1 and TRBJ1-5; 9 positions match TRBD1. CDR3 size: 15 residues. Germline V gene data show CDR1 as DFQATT and CDR2 as SNEGSKA (reference sequence). Trimming at V came to 4 bases and at J to 6 bases, leaving 10 bases not matched to a gene.

With respect to this clonotype: A much larger clone differs from this one at a single base, so this may be a read error. The chain links TRBV7-9 to TRBJ1-1, with D possibly TRBD1 on 6 matching bases. Trimming took 5 bases from V and 5 from J, leaving 18 bases between them. Germline CDR1 is SEHNR and CDR2 is FQNEAQ (reference sequence). The CDR3 covers 15 residues. The chain's CDR3 is CASSQERYRATEAFF. For the CDR3, the DNA is TGTGCCAGCAGCCAAGAACGGTACAGGGCAACTGAAGCTTTCTTT.

Here the CDR3 reads CASSIALNQPQHF. CDR3 nucleotide sequence: TGTGCCAGTAGTATAGCCTTGAACCAGCCCCAGCATTTT. The chain recombines TRBV19 with TRBJ1-5; no clear D. The V and J ends lost 1 base and 7 bases respectively, with 8 bases between them. The CDR3 has 13 amino acids. The germline V gene has CDR1 LNHDA and CDR2 SQIVND (reference sequence). Drawing the rest from reference TRBV19 and TRBJ1-5, the complete variable domain is DGGITQSPKYLFRKEGQNVTLSCEQNLNHDAMYWYRQDPGQGLRLIYYSQIVNDFQKGDIAEGYSVSREKKESFPLTVTSAQKNPTAFYLCASSIALNQPQHFGDGTRLSIL.

This clonotype was observed many times. The V and J genes are TRBV7-6 and TRBJ2-5; 9 nucleotides match TRBD2. This CDR3 has 16 residues. Germline V lookup: CDR1 SGHVS, CDR2 FNYEAQ. V shed 4 bases and J 2 bases; nucleotides not matched to a gene: 8. The DNA for the CDR3 is TGTGCCAGCAGCTCCAGGTTGACTAGCGGTCAAGAGACCCAGTACTTC. This codes for CASSSRLTSGQETQYF.

The J gene is TRBJ2-5, the V gene TRBV24-1, with 8 bases that match TRBD1. The CDR3 totals 15 residues. Germline values: CDR1 KGHDR, CDR2 SFDVKD. After removal of 3 bases from V and 1 base from J, the junction contained 3 bases not matched to a gene. CDR3 sequence reads: CATSDAGTGQETQYF. CDR3 nucleotides: TGTGCCACCAGTGATGCAGGGACAGGCCAAGAGACCCAGTACTTC.

A word on this clonotype: The junction and the germline gene differ at one end; a read error may be behind it. V usage is TRBV29-1 and J usage is TRBJ2-3; maybe TRBD2 (7 bases). Germline assignment: CDR1 SQVTM and CDR2 ANQGSEA. The CDR3 extends over 13 amino acids. CDR3 sequence: CSLEGGTTDTQYF. The CDR3 DNA reads TGCAGCCTTGAGGGGGGGACGACAGATACGCAGTATTTT.

Worth noting for this clonotype: One end of the junction varies from germline; a read error may be responsible. This chain joins TRBV10-3 and TRBJ2-5; TRBD1 aligns across 9 bases. This CDR3 has 18 amino acids. Germline CDR1 is ENHRY and CDR2 is SYGVKD. The CDR3 DNA sequence: TGTGCCAGCAGTTACGGGACAGGGAAACGGACTAGAGGGGAGACCCAGTACTTC. As protein: CASSYGTGKRTRGETQYF.

This sequence joins TRBV6-1 and TRBJ1-1; a possible D gene is TRBD1 (5 bases). Germline values: CDR1 MNHNS, CDR2 SASEGT. V lost 8 bases, J lost 1 base, and 11 bases lay in between. This CDR3 has 13 residues. The CDR3 nucleotides are TGTGCCAGCCCCCCGGGGCCGAACACTGAAGCTTTCTTT. It specifies CASPPGPNTEAFF.

This clonotype was recorded a few times. The V gene is TRBV7-8, the J gene TRBJ2-2; TRBD1 matches at 7 bases. Losses at the gene ends were 6 bases for V and 3 bases for J; bases not matched to a gene: 7. This CDR3 has 15 residues. Looked up from germline, CDR1 is SGHVS and CDR2 is FQNEAQ. CDR3 residues: CASSTGAVDTGELFF. CDR3 DNA sequence: TGTGCCAGCAGTACAGGGGCGGTGGACACCGGGGAGCTGTTTTTT.

This clonotype appeared many times. This chain connects TRBV28 to TRBJ2-7, with 9 bases aligning to TRBD2. The trim removed 1 base at V and 6 bases at J, leaving 7 bases unmatched. CDR1 and CDR2 (germline): MDHEN, SYDVKM. The CDR3 covers 15 residues. CDR3 loop: CASSLLSGGYSEQYF. CDR3 sequence (DNA): TGTGCCAGCAGTTTATTGAGCGGGGGGTACAGCGAGCAGTACTTC. Full variable domain (missing parts from reference TRBV28 and TRBJ2-7): DVKVTQSSRYLVKRTGEKVFLECVQDMDHENMFWYRQDPGLGLRLIYFSYDVKMKEKGDIPEGYSVSREKKERFSLILESASTNQTSMYLCASSLLSGGYSEQYFGPGTRLTVT.

This clonotype was seen ten or more times. The rearrangement uses TRBV2 and TRBJ2-6, with unresolved D. Germline assignment: CDR1 SNHLY and CDR2 FYNNEI. V was shortened by 2 bases and J by 6 bases, with 11 bases between the two germline ends. This CDR3 has 15 amino acids. The CDR3: CASSESDLEANVLTF. In DNA form, the CDR3 reads TGTGCCAGCAGTGAATCCGACCTAGAGGCCAACGTCCTGACTTTC.

The gene calls are TRBV2 and TRBJ2-7; tentative D call: TRBD1 (5 bases). Between the trimmed V and J ends, which lost 8 bases and 6 bases, there was a span of 20 bases. Germline-derived CDR1 and CDR2 are SNHLY and FYNNEI. This CDR3 is 14 amino acids long. CDR3 sequence: CASAVAGISLEQYF. In DNA form, the CDR3 reads TGTGCCAGCGCGGTGGCAGGGATTAGTCTCGAGCAGTACTTC.

This clonotype was recorded at least ten times. The chain couples TRBV12-3 or TRBV12-4 to TRBJ1-4; a weak D match, TRBD1 (5 bases). This CDR3 is 14 amino acids long. The V gene lost 6 bases and the J gene lost 5 bases, with 13 bases spanning the gap. This chain's CDR3 is CASSPGLGNEKLFF. Here the CDR3 DNA reads TGTGCCAGCAGCCCGGGACTTGGGAATGAAAAACTGTTTTTT.

This clonotype has a count of ten or more. J is TRBJ2-7 and V is TRBV2; D tentatively reads TRBD1 or TRBD2 (7 bases each). CDR3 length: 12 residues. V shed 6 bases and J shed 7 bases, with 13 bases lying between them. Germline V gene data show CDR1 as SNHLY and CDR2 as FYNNEI. CDR3 DNA sequence: TGTGCCAGCAGCCCTCAGGGGGGGGAGCAGTACTTC. It encodes CASSPQGGEQYF. Complete variable domain (other parts from reference TRBV2 and TRBJ2-7): EPEVTQTPSHQVTQMGQEVILRCVPISNHLYFYWYRQILGQKVEFLVSFYNNEISEKSEIFDDQFSVERPDGSNFTLKIRSTKLEDSAMYFCASSPQGGEQYFGPGTRLTVT.

The genes are TRBV25-1 and TRBJ1-4; the match to TRBD1 covers 7 bases. This CDR3 comprises 14 residues. Trimming removed 8 bases from V and 7 bases from J; junction bases left unmatched: 10. Germline V gene data show CDR1 as MGHDK and CDR2 as SYGVNS. This chain's CDR3 is CASSPPGQREKLFF. The DNA of the CDR3 is TGTGCCAGCTCACCGCCGGGACAGCGTGAAAAACTGTTTTTT.

This clonotype was seen at least ten times. V usage is TRBV20-1 and J usage is TRBJ1-6; D is uncertain. V lost 1 base and J 8 bases, leaving 12 bases between the germline ends. The germline V gene has CDR1 DFQATT and CDR2 SNEGSKA (reference sequence). The CDR3 covers 14 residues. The CDR3 DNA reads TGCAGTGCTAGAGTAGTGGTCGTGGATTCACCCCTCCACTTT. It encodes CSARVVVVDSPLHF.

This chain links TRBV24-1 with TRBJ1-5, with D unclear. CDR1 is KGHDR, CDR2 SFDVKD, per germline. Trimming removed 6 bases from V and 4 bases from J, with 12 bases in between. The CDR3 length is 14 residues. This chain's CDR3 is CATSSSNRNQPQHF. The CDR3 region has the DNA TGTGCCACCAGTTCTTCGAATAGGAATCAGCCCCAGCATTTT.